Presented here are 30 T cell receptor beta chains from one specimen sequenced in a study of T cells in Graves' hyperthyroidism and ophthalmopathy. RNA transcripts served as the template for amplifying TCR beta CDR3 regions. During a first-round RT-PCR of the TCR CDR3, the HTBI primer set was used. TCRdb re-called the multiplex PCR reads through MiXCR, storing one row per CDR3 protein. The sample includes about 380,000 distinct CDR3 sequences, approximately 13% of them seen just once. Sequenced material: blood. Source of these receptors: a woman aged 60 to 75 with Graves' hyperthyroidism.

This clonotype was picked up a small number of times. This chain connects TRBV25-1 to TRBJ2-6; TRBD2 aligns across 10 bases. V lost 6 bases to trimming and J lost 3 bases; unmatched junction nucleotides: 8. CDR1 MGHDK and CDR2 SYGVNS come from the germline V gene. The CDR3 runs to 17 residues. The CDR3 nucleotides are TGTGCCAGCAGCCCGCCTAGCGGGAGTGGTGGGGCCAACGTCCTGACTTTC. It encodes CASSPPSGSGGANVLTF.

The rearrangement links TRBV3-1 to TRBJ2-2, with TRBD2 identical over 16 bases. V was clipped by 4 bases and J by 0 bases; unmatched bases: 5. CDR1 LGHDT and CDR2 YNNKEL come from the germline V gene (reference sequence). The CDR3 extends over 19 amino acids. CDR3 nucleotides: TGTGCCAGCAGCCCTTCCGGGACTAGCGGGAGGGCGAACACCGGGGAGCTGTTTTTT. It translates to CASSPSGTSGRANTGELFF.

The chain is built from TRBV24-1 and TRBJ2-3, with 12 bases aligning to TRBD2. V lost 4 bases to trimming and J lost 3 bases; unmatched junction nucleotides: 10. The CDR3 is 18 amino acids. Germline CDR1 is KGHDR and CDR2 is SFDVKD. CDR3 protein: CATSDTSGTSGGTDTQYF. CDR3 bases: TGTGCCACCAGTGACACCTCCGGCACTAGCGGGGGGACAGATACGCAGTATTTT.

In its sample, this clonotype was seen many times. This rearrangement joins TRBV10-3 to TRBJ1-1; TRBD1 is a possible D gene (5 bases). This CDR3 is 15 amino acids long. V lost 0 bases to trimming and J lost 2 bases, with 10 bases between them. The V gene's germline CDR1 is ENHRY and CDR2 SYGVKD. CDR3 residues: CAISESGGLNTEAFF. The DNA for the CDR3 is TGTGCCATCAGTGAGTCTGGGGGACTCAACACTGAAGCTTTCTTT.

There are many counts of this clonotype. The chain recombines TRBV9 with TRBJ1-1; TRBD1 is a possible D gene (5 bases). Trimming cost V 2 bases and J 0 bases, with 14 bases left between them. Per the germline V gene, CDR1 is SGDLS and CDR2 is YYNGEE. The CDR3 loop spans 16 amino acids. CDR3 protein: CASSVGGGTVNTEAFF. DNA for the CDR3: TGTGCCAGCAGCGTTGGGGGAGGGACGGTGAACACTGAAGCTTTCTTT.

This clonotype was detected many times. The chain is built from TRBV11-2 and TRBJ1-1; no clear D. CDR3 length equals 12 residues. Germline CDR1 and CDR2: SGHAT and FQNNGV. V lost 6 bases and J lost 4, with 9 bases in between. CDR3 DNA sequence: TGTGCCAGCAGGGGTTTGGCCACTGAAGCTTTCTTT. Translating it yields CASRGLATEAFF.

The chain uses TRBV3-1 and TRBJ2-7; TRBD2 aligns across 14 bases. CDR1 and CDR2 from the germline V gene are LGHDT and YNNKEL (reference sequence). The CDR3 spans 15 residues. Trimming took 4 bases from V and 4 from J; bases not matched to a gene: 3. CDR3 region: CASSPTSGRGYEQYF. CDR3 DNA: TGTGCCAGCAGCCCGACTAGCGGGAGGGGATACGAGCAGTACTTC.

The chain links TRBV11-2 to TRBJ1-3; unclear D gene. Trimming took 7 bases from V and 4 from J, leaving 23 bases between them. Germline-derived CDR1 and CDR2 are SGHAT and FQNNGV. CDR3 length: 17 amino acids. The DNA of the CDR3 is TGTGCCAGCAACTCCATGAGGGTTCACAAGGGCGGAAACACCATATATTTT. Translated: CASNSMRVHKGGNTIYF. The variable domain in full, with the rest retrieved from reference TRBV11-2 and TRBJ1-3, is EAGVAQSPRYKIIEKRQSVAFWCNPISGHATLYWYQQILGQGPKLLIQFQNNGVVDDSQLPKDRFSAERLKGVDSTLKIQPAKLEDSAVYLCASNSMRVHKGGNTIYFGEGSWLTVV.

This clonotype was counted ten times or more. V and J are TRBV2 and TRBJ1-5; D is unresolved. Germline CDR1 reads SNHLY; CDR2 reads FYNNEI. CDR3 size: 15 residues. V was cut by 1 base and J by 2 bases, with 9 bases left in between. As DNA, the CDR3 is TGTGCCAGCAGTGAAGAGAGGGTGGGCAATCAGCCCCAGCATTTT. Amino acids: CASSEERVGNQPQHF.

The rearrangement links TRBV19 to TRBJ2-7; possibly TRBD1 for D (6 bases). The CDR3 length is 14 residues. The V end was cut by 5 bases, the J end by 2 bases, with 13 bases between. CDR1 LNHDA and CDR2 SQIVND come from the germline V gene (reference sequence). CDR3 DNA sequence: TGTGCCAGTAGTTGGATGACAGGTACCTACGAGCAGTACTTC. Translation gives CASSWMTGTYEQYF.

This rearrangement joins TRBV19 to TRBJ1-2; TRBD1 is a possible D gene (5 bases). This CDR3 is built from 15 residues. V gave up 6 bases and J gave up 6 bases, with 20 bases separating them. The germline V gene encodes CDR1 LNHDA and CDR2 SQIVND (reference sequence). The CDR3 DNA reads as TGTGCCAGTAGACGCAGGGACGCTAAAGTTGATGGCTACACCTTC. Translation gives CASRRRDAKVDGYTF.

The DNA of the CDR3 is TGTGCCACCAGTTCGGGACTAACCCCCTATCAGTACTTC. Translated, it gives CATSSGLTPYQYF. V usage is TRBV24-1 and J usage is TRBJ2-4, with 7 bases fitting TRBD2. Germline V lookup: CDR1 KGHDR, CDR2 SFDVKD. The J segment lost 12 bases and the V segment lost 6 bases, leaving 10 bases of the junction unmatched. The CDR3 consists of 13 residues.

The chain carries TRBV5-1 and TRBJ2-1; 10 nucleotides match TRBD2. Germline values: CDR1 SGHRS, CDR2 YFSETQ. The CDR3 totals 14 residues. The V gene end was trimmed by 1 base and the J gene end by 7 bases; junction bases not matched to a gene: 2. CDR3 amino acids: CASSLTSGVNEQFF. Written as DNA, the CDR3 is TGCGCCAGCAGCTTGACTAGCGGGGTTAATGAGCAGTTCTTC.

The rearrangement uses TRBV11-1 and TRBJ1-4; a possible D gene is TRBD1 (6 bases). Per germline, CDR1 SGHAT and CDR2 FQDESV (reference sequence). The CDR3 is 15 residues long. V shed 1 base and J shed 6 bases, with 12 bases lying between them. In nucleotides, the CDR3 is TGTGCCAGCAGCTTAGAGGCAGGGGTCGATGAAAAACTGTTTTTT. Translation gives CASSLEAGVDEKLFF. Full variable domain (missing parts from reference TRBV11-1 and TRBJ1-4): EAEVAQSPRYKITEKSQAVAFWCDPISGHATLYWYRQILGQGPELLVQFQDESVVDDSQLPKDRFSAERLKGVDSTLKIQPAELGDSAMYLCASSLEAGVDEKLFFGSGTQLSVL.

The rearrangement uses TRBV6-1 and TRBJ2-1; 7 nucleotides align to TRBD2. The V gene's germline CDR1 is MNHNS and CDR2 SASEGT. This CDR3 has 15 residues. Trimming took 4 bases from V and 3 from J; bases not matched to a gene: 6. CDR3: CASSGGRDLYNEQFF. DNA for the CDR3: TGTGCCAGCAGTGGGGGGAGGGATCTCTACAATGAGCAGTTCTTC.

This clonotype came up a few times. The chain is built from TRBV3-1 and TRBJ1-1; no definite D call. In germline, CDR1 is LGHDT, CDR2 YNNKEL (reference sequence). The CDR3 length is 16 residues. The V end lost 3 bases, the J end lost 3 bases, and 17 bases lay between the germline ends. The CDR3 protein is CASSQDLGEGDTEAFF. DNA of the CDR3: TGTGCCAGCAGCCAGGACCTTGGGGAAGGTGACACTGAAGCTTTCTTT.

This clonotype was recorded many times. The V and J genes are TRBV30 and TRBJ2-2; 7 nucleotides align to TRBD2. This CDR3 has 14 amino acids. Germline CDR1 GTSNPN, CDR2 SVGIG (reference sequence). J was trimmed by 0 bases and V by 5 bases; bases with no gene match: 3. The CDR3 DNA is TGTGCCTGGCTCGGGAGGCCGAACACCGGGGAGCTGTTTTTT. This gives the protein CAWLGRPNTGELFF. The full variable domain, rest sourced from reference TRBV30 and TRBJ2-2, is SQTIHQWPATLVQPVGSPLSLECTVEGTSNPNLYWYRQAAGRGLQLLFYSVGIGQISSEVPQNLSASRPQDRQFILSSKKLLLSDSGFYLCAWLGRPNTGELFFGEGSRLTVL.

This clonotype has a count of ten or more. This chain connects TRBV30 to TRBJ2-1; 10 bases match TRBD2. The CDR3 is 14 residues long. The germline gives CDR1 GTSNPN, CDR2 SVGIG (reference sequence). With V trimmed by 2 bases and J by 8 bases, 6 bases remained unmatched. CDR3 sequence: CAWSRTSGIDEQFF. The CDR3 region has the DNA TGTGCCTGGAGTAGAACTAGCGGGATAGATGAGCAGTTCTTC.

The chain couples TRBV19 to TRBJ2-7, with unresolved D. The CDR3 loop spans 16 amino acids. V was clipped by 0 bases and J by 4 bases, with 16 bases between them. The germline V gene has CDR1 LNHDA and CDR2 SQIVND (reference sequence). The CDR3 DNA follows: TGTGCCAGTAGTATAGATCCTAAAAGAACGACTTACGAGCAGTACTTC. Translated, it gives CASSIDPKRTTYEQYF.

This chain links TRBV4-2 with TRBJ2-5, with 14 bases aligning to TRBD2. The CDR3 runs to 18 residues. Unmatched junction bases numbered 8, after V lost 3 bases and J lost 2 bases. The germline V gene has CDR1 LGHNA and CDR2 YNFKEQ. The CDR3 protein is CASSQGLAGAGGQETQYF. CDR3 bases: TGTGCCAGCAGCCAGGGACTAGCGGGGGCGGGGGGACAAGAGACCCAGTACTTC.

In its sample, this clonotype was seen a few times. The gene calls are TRBV6-5 and TRBJ1-5; D gene uncertain. Trimming removed 6 bases from V and 2 bases from J, with 14 bases in between. Germline V gene data show CDR1 as MNHEY and CDR2 as SVGAGI. This CDR3 is built from 15 residues. The CDR3 reads CASSYGGRRNQPQHF. The CDR3 nucleotides are TGTGCCAGCAGCTACGGAGGGAGACGCAATCAGCCCCAGCATTTT.

This clonotype was recorded many times. V and J are TRBV5-1 and TRBJ2-2; possible D gene TRBD2, 6 bases. V lost 4 bases to trimming and J lost 4 bases, with 17 bases between them. This CDR3 has 16 amino acids. The germline CDR1 and CDR2 sequences are SGHRS and YFSETQ. CDR3 sequence reads: CASSPGVGQGTGELFF. DNA of the CDR3: TGCGCCAGCAGCCCGGGAGTCGGCCAGGGCACCGGGGAGCTGTTTTTT. The full variable domain, rest sourced from reference TRBV5-1 and TRBJ2-2, is KAGVTQTPRYLIKTRGQQVTLSCSPISGHRSVSWYQQTPGQGLQFLFEYFSETQRNKGNFPGRFSGRQFSNSRSEMNVSTLELGDSALYLCASSPGVGQGTGELFFGEGSRLTVL.

Many counts were recorded for this clonotype. The chain joins TRBV27 to TRBJ1-1; D not certain. The CDR3 is made up of 15 amino acids. Germline CDR1 is MNHEY and CDR2 is SMNVEV (reference sequence). The ends were cut back, 8 bases at V and 2 bases at J, with 18 bases in the middle. The CDR3 DNA follows: TGTGCCAGCGGGCGTGGTGGGTTAGGAAACACTGAAGCTTTCTTT. Its translation: CASGRGGLGNTEAFF.

This clonotype came up many times. The chain combines TRBV6-1 with TRBJ1-1; no definite D call. Trimming took off 5 bases at V and 7 bases at J, with 14 bases between the two ends. The germline CDR1 and CDR2 sequences are MNHNS and SASEGT. This CDR3 contains 13 residues. The CDR3 DNA reads TGTGCCAGCAGTTCCCCCACTGGCAGTGAAGCTTTCTTT. It translates to CASSSPTGSEAFF.

This clonotype was recorded many times. The rearrangement links TRBV6-1 to TRBJ1-5; D is unclear. Trimming took 5 bases from V and 2 from J, leaving 19 bases between them. The CDR3 totals 17 residues. The germline CDR1 and CDR2 sequences are MNHNS and SASEGT. The CDR3 DNA follows: TGTGCCAGCAGTCCCCTTGGCCCCACGGGAGGCAATCAGCCCCAGCATTTT. It encodes CASSPLGPTGGNQPQHF.

This clonotype was detected many times. The chain joins TRBV6-2 or TRBV6-3 to TRBJ2-5; D possibly corresponds to TRBD2 (6 bases). The length of the CDR3 is 13 residues. Trimming cost V 6 bases and J 5 bases, with 13 bases left between them. Germline V gene lookup returns CDR1 MNHEY and CDR2 SVGEGT. CDR3 amino acids: CASSQGLRETQYF. CDR3 coding DNA: TGTGCCAGCAGCCAGGGACTTCGGGAGACCCAGTACTTC.

Many counts were recorded for this clonotype. The gene calls are TRBV27 and TRBJ2-3, with TRBD2 as a possible D gene (6 bases). V was cut by 6 bases and J by 3 bases, with 22 bases left in between. Germline V gives CDR1 MNHEY, CDR2 SMNVEV (reference sequence). The CDR3 length is 17 residues. The CDR3 is CASSLAMTRRRTDTQYF. DNA of the CDR3: TGTGCCAGCAGCTTGGCGATGACTAGGCGAAGAACAGATACGCAGTATTTT.

This clonotype was observed at least ten times. This chain uses TRBV11-2 with TRBJ2-2; D gene uncertain. V lost 4 bases and J lost 7, with 10 bases in between. Germline CDR1 is SGHAT and CDR2 is FQNNGV. This CDR3 is built from 13 residues. The CDR3 loop is CASSSSVGGELFF. The CDR3 DNA sequence: TGTGCCAGCAGCTCCTCAGTGGGCGGGGAGCTGTTTTTT. Looking up the rest from reference TRBV11-2 and TRBJ2-2 gives the full variable domain: EAGVAQSPRYKIIEKRQSVAFWCNPISGHATLYWYQQILGQGPKLLIQFQNNGVVDDSQLPKDRFSAERLKGVDSTLKIQPAKLEDSAVYLCASSSSVGGELFFGEGSRLTVL.

The chain recombines TRBV3-1 with TRBJ2-7, with 9 bases lining up with TRBD1. CDR1 LGHDT and CDR2 YNNKEL come from the germline V gene (reference sequence). With 1 base clipped from V and 3 bases from J, the junction kept 4 bases outside the gene matches. The CDR3 is made up of 15 amino acids. This chain's CDR3 is CASSQGTGAFYEQYF. CDR3 nucleotides: TGTGCCAGCAGCCAAGGGACAGGGGCTTTCTACGAGCAGTACTTC.

This clonotype was counted between two and nine times. The chain carries TRBV24-1 and TRBJ2-1, with D tentatively TRBD2 (5 bases). V gave up 3 bases and J gave up 3 bases, with 14 bases separating them. Germline V gene data show CDR1 as KGHDR and CDR2 as SFDVKD. There are 16 residues in the CDR3. CDR3 loop: CATSDTLAGHYNEQFF. CDR3 in DNA: TGTGCCACCAGTGATACCCTGGCGGGCCACTACAATGAGCAGTTCTTC.